This record looks at one T cell receptor beta chain sequence and its context. Its antigen is not yet known. It has no much larger one-base neighbor in the sample; base qualities were not kept. This entry is derived from a study of blood T cell repertoires in COVID-19 (dated by TCRdb to 2018 to 2021). For context, the study as a whole: Samples covering the acute and convalescent phases of COVID-19 were provided by collaborators in the United States, Italy and Spain. The repertoires were released in a freely available public database meant as a resource for research on the immune response to SARS-CoV-2. Subjects who had been exposed to COVID-19, were actively infected with it, or had recovered from it provided the deeply sampled blood TCRbeta repertoires that made up the dataset. The material from the prospective study consisted of cDNA or gDNA derived from T cells, B-cell-depleted T cells, or PBMCs. The sample metadata nearly always contained a de-identified subject ID, COVID-19 status, age in years and sex. HLA class I and class II types, where available, came from metadata supplied by the sample provider rather than from assay-based typing. Samples came from the ongoing ImmuneRACE study (first 160 participants) plus 1,254 subjects from 6 global collaborators.

Study-wide conclusions, independent of this receptor: The quantity of clinical and demographic metadata differed by source and by participant and was supplied without curation.

Looking up the germline V gene yields CDR1 MGHDK and CDR2 SYGVNS. Relative to germline, V is 3 bases shorter and J is 4 bases shorter, with 10 bases between their ends. The CDR3 spans 14 residues, from the cysteine through the phenylalanine. Of the read, only the CDR3 DNA is kept; its 42 bases are in frame from base 1. At one collaborating source in Seattle, patients were enrolled during active infection and were followed longitudinally through the course of disease. The collaborating institutions used their own protocols to collect whole blood in K2EDTA tubes. Collaborator samples were shipped for TCRbeta analysis as frozen whole blood, isolated PBMCs, or DNA extracted from either sample type. TCRbeta CDR3 regions were amplified from genomic DNA by means of the immunoSEQ Assay, a bias-controlled multiplex PCR. Per the original workflow: Within the assay, amplification of reference gene primers was used to estimate how many nucleated cells each sample contained. To quantify the absolute abundance of each unique TCRbeta CDR3 rearrangement, sequence reads were collapsed and filtered. For each sample, productive Simpson clonality was calculated as the square root of Simpson's diversity index across productive rearrangements. In its TCRdb copy, this immuneACCESS table keeps in-frame sequences only and misses some clones. Where compared with another copy, unresolved V genes explain less than half of these, and the others have no known cause. V and J calls and clone size are copied from that table; D and trimming were computed from the DNA. Within this sample are roughly 130,000 clones, with 75% to 85% of them counted one time only. The ten largest clones capture roughly 4.9% of the sample.

This receptor was taken from a woman aged 70-85 years with COVID-19, enrolled during active disease. Sequencing was carried out using peripheral blood. The rearranged segments are TRBV25-1 and TRBJ1-5; the D gene cannot be resolved reliably. Here is the DNA: TGTGCCAGCAGTGAGGAACAGATTAATCAGCCCCAGCATTTT. Its protein product is CASSEEQINQPQHF. The full variable domain, completed from the reference TRBV25-1 and TRBJ1-5 proteins outside the CDR3, reads EADIYQTPRYLVIGTGKKITLECSQTMGHDKMYWYQQDPGMELHLIHYSYGVNSTEKGDLSSESTVSRIRTEHFPLTLESARPSHTSQYLCASSEEQINQPQHFGDGTRLSIL.